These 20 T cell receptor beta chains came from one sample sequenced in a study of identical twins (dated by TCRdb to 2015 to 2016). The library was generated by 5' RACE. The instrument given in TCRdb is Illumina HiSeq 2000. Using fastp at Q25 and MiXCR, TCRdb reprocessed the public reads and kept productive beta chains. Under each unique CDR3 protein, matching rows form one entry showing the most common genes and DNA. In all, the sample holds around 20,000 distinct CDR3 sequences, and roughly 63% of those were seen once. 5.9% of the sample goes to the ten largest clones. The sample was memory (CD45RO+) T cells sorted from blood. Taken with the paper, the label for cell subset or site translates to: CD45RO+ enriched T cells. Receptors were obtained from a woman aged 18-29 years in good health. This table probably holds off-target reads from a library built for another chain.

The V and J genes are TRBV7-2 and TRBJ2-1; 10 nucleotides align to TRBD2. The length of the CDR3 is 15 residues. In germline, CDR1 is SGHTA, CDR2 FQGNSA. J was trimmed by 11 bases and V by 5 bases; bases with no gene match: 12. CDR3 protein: CASSQGPSGSGKQFF. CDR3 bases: TGTGCCAGCAGCCAGGGGCCTAGCGGGAGTGGCAAGCAGTTCTTC. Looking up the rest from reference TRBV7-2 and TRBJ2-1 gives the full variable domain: GAGVSQSPSNKVTEKGKDVELRCDPISGHTALYWYRQSLGQGLEFLIYFQGNSAPDKSGLPSDRFSAERTGGSVSTLTIQRTQQEDSAVYLCASSQGPSGSGKQFFGPGTRLTVL.

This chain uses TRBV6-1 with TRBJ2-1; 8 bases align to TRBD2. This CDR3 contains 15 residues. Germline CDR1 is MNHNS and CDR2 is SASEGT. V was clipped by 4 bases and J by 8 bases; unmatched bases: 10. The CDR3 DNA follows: TGTGCCAGCAGTGCGAGCGGGAGCTGGCGGTATGAGCAGTTCTTC. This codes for CASSASGSWRYEQFF.

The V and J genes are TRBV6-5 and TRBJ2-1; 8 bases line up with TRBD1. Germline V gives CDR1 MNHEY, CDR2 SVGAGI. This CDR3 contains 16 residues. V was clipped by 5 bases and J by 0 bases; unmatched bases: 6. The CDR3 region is CASSPGGWSSYNEQFF. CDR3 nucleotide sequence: TGTGCCAGCAGTCCAGGGGGCTGGAGCTCCTACAATGAGCAGTTCTTC.

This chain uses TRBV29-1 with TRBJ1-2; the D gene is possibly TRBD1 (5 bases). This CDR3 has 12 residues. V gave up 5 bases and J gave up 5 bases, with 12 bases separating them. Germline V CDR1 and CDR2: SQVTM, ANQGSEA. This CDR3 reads CSVWDGRYGYTF. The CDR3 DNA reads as TGCAGCGTTTGGGACGGAAGATATGGCTACACCTTC.

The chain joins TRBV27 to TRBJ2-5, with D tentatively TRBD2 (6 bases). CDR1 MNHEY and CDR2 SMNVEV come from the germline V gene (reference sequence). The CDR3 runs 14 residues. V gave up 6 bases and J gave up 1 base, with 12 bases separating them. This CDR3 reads CASRRGGGQETQYF. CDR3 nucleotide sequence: TGTGCCAGCAGGCGGGGTGGGGGCCAAGAGACCCAGTACTTC.

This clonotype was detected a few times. CDR3 amino acids: CSGGNGEAFF. The CDR3 nucleotides read TGCAGCGGAGGGAACGGTGAAGCTTTCTTT. The genes are TRBV29-1 and TRBJ1-1, with unresolved D. Trimming pared 7 bases from V and 7 bases from J, leaving 10 bases between. The CDR3 loop spans 10 amino acids. From germline, CDR1 is SQVTM and CDR2 ANQGSEA.

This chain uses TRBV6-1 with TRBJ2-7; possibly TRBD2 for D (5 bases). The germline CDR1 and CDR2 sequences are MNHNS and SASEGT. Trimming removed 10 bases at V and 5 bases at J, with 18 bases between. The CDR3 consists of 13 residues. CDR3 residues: CATRPSNPDEQYF. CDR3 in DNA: TGTGCCACCCGCCCTAGCAACCCGGACGAGCAGTACTTC.

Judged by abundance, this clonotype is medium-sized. In DNA, the CDR3 is TGCAGCGTGACCGGGACAGGACTGACCTACAATGAGCAGTTCTTC. Protein: CSVTGTGLTYNEQFF. The chain carries TRBV29-1 and TRBJ2-1, with 8 bases that match TRBD1. The CDR3 loop spans 15 amino acids. Germline V gene lookup returns CDR1 SQVTM and CDR2 ANQGSEA. V trimming: 6 bases; J trimming: 2 bases; junction bases outside the gene matches: 9.

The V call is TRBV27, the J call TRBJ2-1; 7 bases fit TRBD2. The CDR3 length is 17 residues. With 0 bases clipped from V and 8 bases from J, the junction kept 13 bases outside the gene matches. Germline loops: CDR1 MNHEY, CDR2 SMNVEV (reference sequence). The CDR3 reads CASSLSIRPGGIHEQFF. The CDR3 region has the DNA TGTGCCAGCAGTTTATCGATCCGTCCGGGAGGCATCCATGAGCAGTTCTTC.

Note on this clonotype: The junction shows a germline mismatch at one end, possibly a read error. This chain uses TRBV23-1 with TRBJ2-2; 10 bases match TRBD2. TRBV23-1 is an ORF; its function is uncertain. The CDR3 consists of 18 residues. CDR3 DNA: TGCGCCAGCCATCCGAGGGCCACTAGCGGGGCGAACACAGGGGAGCTGTTTTTT. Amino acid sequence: CASHPRATSGANTGELFF.

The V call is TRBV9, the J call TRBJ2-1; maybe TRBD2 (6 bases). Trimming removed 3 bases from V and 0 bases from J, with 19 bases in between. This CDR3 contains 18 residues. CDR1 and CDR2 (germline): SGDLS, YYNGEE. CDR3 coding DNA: TGTGCCAGCAGCGGTGGTCGGCGGGGCCTCAGCTCCTACAATGAGCAGTTCTTC. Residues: CASSGGRRGLSSYNEQFF.

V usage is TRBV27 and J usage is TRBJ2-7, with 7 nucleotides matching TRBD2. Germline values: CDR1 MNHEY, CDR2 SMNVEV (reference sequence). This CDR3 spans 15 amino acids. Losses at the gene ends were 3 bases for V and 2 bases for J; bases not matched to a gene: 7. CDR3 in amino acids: CASSLRGGGPYEQYF. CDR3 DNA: TGTGCCAGCAGTTTGCGAGGCGGGGGACCCTACGAGCAGTACTTC.

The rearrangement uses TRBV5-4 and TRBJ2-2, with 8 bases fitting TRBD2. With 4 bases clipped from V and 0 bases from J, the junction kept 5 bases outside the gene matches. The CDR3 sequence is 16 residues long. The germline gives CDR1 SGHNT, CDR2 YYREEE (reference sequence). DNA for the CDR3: TGTGCCAGCAGCCCGCGACTAGCGACGAACACCGGGGAGCTGTTTTTT. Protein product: CASSPRLATNTGELFF.

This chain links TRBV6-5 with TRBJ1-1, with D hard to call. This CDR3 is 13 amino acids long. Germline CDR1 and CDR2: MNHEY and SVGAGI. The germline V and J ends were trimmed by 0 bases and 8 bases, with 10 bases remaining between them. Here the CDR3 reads CASSYSTGGEAFF. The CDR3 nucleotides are TGTGCCAGCAGTTACTCTACGGGCGGGGAAGCTTTCTTT.

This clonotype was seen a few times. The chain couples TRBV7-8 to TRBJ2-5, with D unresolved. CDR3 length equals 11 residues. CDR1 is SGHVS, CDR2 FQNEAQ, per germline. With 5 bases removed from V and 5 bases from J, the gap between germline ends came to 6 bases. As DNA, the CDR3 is TGTGCCAGCAGCGGACGTGAGACCCAGTACTTC. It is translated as CASSGRETQYF.

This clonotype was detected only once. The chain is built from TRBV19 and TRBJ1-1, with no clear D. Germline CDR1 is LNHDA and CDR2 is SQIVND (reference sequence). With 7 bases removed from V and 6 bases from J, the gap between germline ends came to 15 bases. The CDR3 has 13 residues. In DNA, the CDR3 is TGTGCCAGTAAAGGCCAAGGCGGGGCTGAAGCTTTCTTT. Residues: CASKGQGGAEAFF. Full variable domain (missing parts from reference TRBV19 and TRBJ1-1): DGGITQSPKYLFRKEGQNVTLSCEQNLNHDAMYWYRQDPGQGLRLIYYSQIVNDFQKGDIAEGYSVSREKKESFPLTVTSAQKNPTAFYLCASKGQGGAEAFFGQGTRLTVV.

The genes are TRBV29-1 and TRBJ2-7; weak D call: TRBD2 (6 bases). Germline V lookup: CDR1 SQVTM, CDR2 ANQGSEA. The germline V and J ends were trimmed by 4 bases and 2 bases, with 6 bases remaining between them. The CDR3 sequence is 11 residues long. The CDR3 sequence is CSVAGAYEQYF. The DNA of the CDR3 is TGCAGCGTTGCGGGAGCCTACGAGCAGTACTTC.

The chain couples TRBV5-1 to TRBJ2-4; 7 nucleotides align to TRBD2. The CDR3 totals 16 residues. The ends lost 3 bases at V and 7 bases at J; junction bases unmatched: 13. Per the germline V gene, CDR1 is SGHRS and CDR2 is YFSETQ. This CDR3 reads CASSSSSGRPANIQYF. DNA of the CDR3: TGCGCCAGCAGCTCCTCCTCCGGGAGGCCAGCCAACATTCAGTACTTC.

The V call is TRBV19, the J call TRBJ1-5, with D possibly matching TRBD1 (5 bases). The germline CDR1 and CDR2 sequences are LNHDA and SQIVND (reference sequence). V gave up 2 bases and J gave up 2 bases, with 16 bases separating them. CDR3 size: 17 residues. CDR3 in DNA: TGTGCCAGTAGTATATCCTCTATGGTGGGGGGCAATCAGCCCCAGCATTTT. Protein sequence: CASSISSMVGGNQPQHF.

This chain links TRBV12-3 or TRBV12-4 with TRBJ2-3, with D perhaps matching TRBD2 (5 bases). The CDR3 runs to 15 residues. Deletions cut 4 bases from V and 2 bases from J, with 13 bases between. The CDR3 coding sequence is TGTGCCAGCAGTTCAGTGTTGGAGGACACAGATACGCAGTATTTT. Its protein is CASSSVLEDTDTQYF.